The clone carrying this T cell receptor beta chain was seen once. The data were taken from a study of shared clonotypes between healthy human individuals. Background on the study: Three plates each covered CD4 naive and memory; CD8 naive two, CD8 memory one.

In the original analysis: ImmunoSEQ junction-only sequences lacked quality scores, so their filtering differed. The assay was immunoSEQ multiplex PCR, and TCRdb's table has in-frame clones only and misses some. V and J calls and clone size are copied from that table; D and trimming were computed from the DNA. The sample shows about 380,000 clones, 96% of them seen only once. The CDR3 is 17 amino acids. Trimming took 0 bases from V and 1 from J, leaving 13 bases between them. Per the germline V gene, CDR1 is SGHRS and CDR2 is YFSETQ. The source material was memory CD8+ T cells sorted from blood. Stated subset: CD45RO+ cells pooled with CCR7-negative TemRA cells. The sequence came from a man aged 25 to 40 in good health. This chain links TRBV5-1 with TRBJ2-2; a weak D match, TRBD1 (6 bases). The CDR3 DNA is TGCGCCAGCAGCTTGGGTCGGTCAGGGGAGAACACCGGGGAGCTGTTTTTT. Amino acid sequence: CASSLGRSGENTGELFF.